A selection of T cell receptor beta chains follows, all from one sample in a study of shared clonotypes between healthy human individuals. Only in-frame clones appear in the TCRdb table, and some are missing; sequencing was by immunoSEQ multiplex PCR. The data show more than 1 million clones, more than 75% seen once. Sample: memory CD4+ T cells from PBMCs. The receptors originated from a man aged 18 to 35 in good health. Some clones in this sample may be carry-over from other donors' samples. The CDR3 runs from the conserved cysteine through the conserved F or W. A D gene is named only where the DNA matches it firmly. Size is stated for part of the rows, as once, few or many counts, or as a class when the clone is expanded.

CDR3	DNA	size	V	J	D
CASSVRHGSTDTQYF	TGTGCCAGCAGTGTTCGCCACGGGAGCACAGATACGCAGTATTTT	few	TRBV2	TRBJ2-3	NA
CASSLALSGRGDTGELFF	TGTGCCAGCAGCTTAGCCCTTAGCGGGAGGGGGGACACCGGGGAGCTGTTTTTT	NA	TRBV7-2	TRBJ2-2	TRBD2
CASSLVQRANTGELFF	TGCGCCAGCAGCTTGGTGCAGCGAGCGAACACCGGGGAGCTGTTTTTT	NA	TRBV5-1	TRBJ2-2	NA
CASSFPGANQPQHF	TGTGCCAGCAGCTTCCCAGGGGCCAATCAGCCCCAGCATTTT	few	TRBV7-9	TRBJ1-5	NA
CASSYNRGYEQYF	TGTGCCAGCAGTTACAACAGGGGCTACGAGCAGTACTTC	NA	TRBV6-5	TRBJ2-7	TRBD1
CASSQANSLTGELFF	TGTGCCAGCAGCCAAGCAAACAGTCTCACCGGGGAGCTGTTTTTT	NA	TRBV4-2	TRBJ2-2	NA
CASSPGTVVETQYF	TGTGCCAGCAGCCCCGGGACAGTGGTAGAGACCCAGTACTTC	NA	TRBV28	TRBJ2-5	TRBD1
CASSVTGNEQFF	TGTGCCAGCAGTGTTACAGGGAATGAGCAGTTCTTC	NA	TRBV25-1	TRBJ2-1	NA
CASSEGLFQPQHF	TGTGCCAGCAGTGAGGGACTATTTCAGCCCCAGCATTTT	NA	TRBV2	TRBJ1-5	NA
CASSIARTANYGYTF	TGTGCCAGTAGTATAGCCCGGACGGCTAACTATGGCTACACCTTC	NA	TRBV19	TRBJ1-2	NA
CATSREGETQYF	TGTGCCACCAGCAGAGAAGGAGAGACCCAGTACTTC	NA	TRBV15	TRBJ2-5	NA
CASNQGMGTQYF	TGTGCCAGCAATCAAGGGATGGGTACGCAGTATTTT	many	TRBV25-1	TRBJ2-3	NA
CASSISGRELNF	TGTGCCAGCAGTATAAGTGGCCGGGAGCTAAATTTT	NA	TRBV25-1	TRBJ2-3	NA
CASRIMRGFETQYF	TGTGCCAGCAGAATAATGCGGGGGTTCGAGACCCAGTACTTC	once	TRBV7-2	TRBJ2-5	TRBD2
CASSMGGTREQYF	TGTGCCAGTAGTATGGGGGGGACTCGCGAGCAGTACTTC	NA	TRBV19	TRBJ2-7	TRBD2
CASRGGSTSYEQYF	TGTGCCAGCAGGGGGGGCTCGACGTCCTACGAGCAGTACTTC	NA	TRBV28	TRBJ2-7	NA
CASSLYPANTGELFF	TGTGCCAGCAGTTTATACCCCGCGAACACCGGGGAGCTGTTTTTT	NA	TRBV27	TRBJ2-2	NA
CATSRQLGTNTGELFF	TGTGCCACCAGCAGACAACTAGGGACAAACACCGGGGAGCTGTTTTTT	once	TRBV15	TRBJ2-2	NA
CASSPSGQGLYGYTF	TGTGCCAGCAGTCCGAGCGGACAGGGTCTCTATGGCTACACCTTC	NA	TRBV27	TRBJ1-2	TRBD1
CASSDPYWGTNSPLHF	TGTGCCAGCAGCGACCCATATTGGGGAACTAATTCACCCCTCCACTTT	NA	TRBV11-1	TRBJ1-6	NA
CASAGGGVENYGYTF	TGTGCCAGCGCCGGTGGGGGGGTGGAGAACTATGGCTACACCTTC	NA	TRBV28	TRBJ1-2	NA
CSVGGISGANVLTF	TGCAGCGTTGGGGGAATATCTGGGGCCAACGTCCTGACTTTC	NA	TRBV29-1	TRBJ2-6	NA
CASSLRGLNTEAFF	TGCGCCAGCAGCTTGAGAGGTTTGAACACTGAAGCTTTCTTT	NA	TRBV5-1	TRBJ1-1	NA
CASSQVRDHEQYF	TGTGCCAGCAGCCAAGTTAGGGACCACGAGCAGTACTTC	NA	TRBV4-2	TRBJ2-7	NA
CASSLDTGSTDTQYF	TGTGCCAGCAGCTTGGATACCGGAAGCACAGATACGCAGTATTTT	NA	TRBV5-6	TRBJ2-3	NA
CASSQDRTGGETQYF	TGCGCCAGCAGCCAAGACCGGACGGGGGGGGAGACCCAGTACTTC	NA	TRBV4-3	TRBJ2-5	TRBD2
CSVAGWGTEAFF	TGCAGCGTTGCTGGTTGGGGCACTGAAGCTTTCTTT	NA	TRBV29-1	TRBJ1-1	NA
CASSPGDRSYNEQFF	TGCGCCAGCAGCCCAGGGGACCGCTCCTACAATGAGCAGTTCTTC	NA	TRBV5-1	TRBJ2-1	NA
CASSLTGRSNEKLFF	TGTGCCAGCAGTTTGACCGGGAGGTCTAATGAAAAACTGTTTTTT	few	TRBV2	TRBJ1-4	NA
CASRNRGHLLNEQFF	TGTGCCAGCAGAAACAGGGGCCACCTTCTCAATGAGCAGTTCTTC	NA	TRBV28	TRBJ2-1	TRBD1
CASSEPPGLALTNEQFF	TGTGCCAGCAGTGAACCCCCGGGACTAGCCCTTACCAATGAGCAGTTCTTC	NA	TRBV6-1	TRBJ2-1	TRBD2
CASTPSGGTGGYEQYF	TGTGCCAGCACTCCCAGCGGAGGGACAGGGGGCTACGAGCAGTACTTC	NA	TRBV7-8	TRBJ2-7	TRBD1